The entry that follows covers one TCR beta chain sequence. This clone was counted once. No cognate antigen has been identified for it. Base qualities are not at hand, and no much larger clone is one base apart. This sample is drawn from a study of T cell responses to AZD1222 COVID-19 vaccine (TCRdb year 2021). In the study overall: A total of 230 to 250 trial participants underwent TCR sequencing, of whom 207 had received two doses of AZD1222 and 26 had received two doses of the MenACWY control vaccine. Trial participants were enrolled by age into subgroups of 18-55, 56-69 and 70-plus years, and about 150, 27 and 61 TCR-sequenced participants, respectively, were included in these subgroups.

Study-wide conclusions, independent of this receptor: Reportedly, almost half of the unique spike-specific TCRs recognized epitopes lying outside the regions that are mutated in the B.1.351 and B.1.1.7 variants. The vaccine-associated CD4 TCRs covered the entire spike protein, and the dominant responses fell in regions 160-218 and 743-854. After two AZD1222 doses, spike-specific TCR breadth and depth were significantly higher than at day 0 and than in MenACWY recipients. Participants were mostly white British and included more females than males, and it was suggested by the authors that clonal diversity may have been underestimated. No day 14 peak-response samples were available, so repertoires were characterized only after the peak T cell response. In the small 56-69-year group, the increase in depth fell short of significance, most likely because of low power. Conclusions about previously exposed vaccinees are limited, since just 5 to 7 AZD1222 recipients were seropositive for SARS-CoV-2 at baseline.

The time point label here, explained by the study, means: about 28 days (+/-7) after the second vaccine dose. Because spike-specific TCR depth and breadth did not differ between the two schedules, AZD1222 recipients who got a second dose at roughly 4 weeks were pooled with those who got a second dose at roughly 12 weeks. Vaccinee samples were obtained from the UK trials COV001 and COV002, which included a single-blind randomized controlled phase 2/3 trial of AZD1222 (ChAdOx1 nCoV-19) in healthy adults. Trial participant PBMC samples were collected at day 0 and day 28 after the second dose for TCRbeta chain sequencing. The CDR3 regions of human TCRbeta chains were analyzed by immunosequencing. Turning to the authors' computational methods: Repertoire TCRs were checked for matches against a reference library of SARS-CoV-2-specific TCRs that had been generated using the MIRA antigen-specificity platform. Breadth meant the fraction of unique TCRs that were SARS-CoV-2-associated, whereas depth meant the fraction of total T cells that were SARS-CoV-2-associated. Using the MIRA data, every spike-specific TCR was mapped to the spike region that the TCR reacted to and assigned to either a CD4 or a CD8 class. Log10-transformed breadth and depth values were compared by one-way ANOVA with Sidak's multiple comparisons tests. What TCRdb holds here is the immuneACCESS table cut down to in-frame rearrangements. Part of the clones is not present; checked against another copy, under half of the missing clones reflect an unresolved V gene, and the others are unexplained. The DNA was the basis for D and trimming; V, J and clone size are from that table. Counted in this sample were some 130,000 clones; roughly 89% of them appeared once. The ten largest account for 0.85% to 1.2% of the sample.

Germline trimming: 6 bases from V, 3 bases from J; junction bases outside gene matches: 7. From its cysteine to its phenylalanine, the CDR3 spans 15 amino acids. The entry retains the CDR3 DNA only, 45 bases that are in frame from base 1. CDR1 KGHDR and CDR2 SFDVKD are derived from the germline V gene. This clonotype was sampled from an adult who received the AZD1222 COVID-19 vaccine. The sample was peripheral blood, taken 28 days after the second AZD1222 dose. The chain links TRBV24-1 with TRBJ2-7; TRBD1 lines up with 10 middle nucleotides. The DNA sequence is TGTGCCACCAGTCCCTCGGACAGGGGGAACTACGAGCAGTACTTC. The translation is CATSPSDRGNYEQYF.